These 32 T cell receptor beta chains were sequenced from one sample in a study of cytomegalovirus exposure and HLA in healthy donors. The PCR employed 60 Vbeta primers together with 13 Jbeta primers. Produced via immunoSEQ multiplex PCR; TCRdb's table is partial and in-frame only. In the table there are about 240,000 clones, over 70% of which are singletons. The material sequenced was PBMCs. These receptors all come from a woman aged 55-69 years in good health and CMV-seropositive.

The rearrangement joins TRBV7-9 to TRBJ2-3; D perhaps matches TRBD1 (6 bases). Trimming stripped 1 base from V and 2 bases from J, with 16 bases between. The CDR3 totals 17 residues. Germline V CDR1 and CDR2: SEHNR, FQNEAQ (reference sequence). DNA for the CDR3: TGTGCCAGCAGCTTAGGGGGGCCGCACGGGGCCACAGATACGCAGTATTTT. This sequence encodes CASSLGGPHGATDTQYF.

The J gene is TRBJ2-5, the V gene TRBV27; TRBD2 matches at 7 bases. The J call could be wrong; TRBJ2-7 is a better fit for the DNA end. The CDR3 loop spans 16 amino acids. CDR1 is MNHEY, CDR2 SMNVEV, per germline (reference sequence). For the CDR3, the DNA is TGTGCCAGCAGTTTATCCCCACTAGCGAGTACCTACGAGCAGTACTTC. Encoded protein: CASSLSPLASTYEQYF.

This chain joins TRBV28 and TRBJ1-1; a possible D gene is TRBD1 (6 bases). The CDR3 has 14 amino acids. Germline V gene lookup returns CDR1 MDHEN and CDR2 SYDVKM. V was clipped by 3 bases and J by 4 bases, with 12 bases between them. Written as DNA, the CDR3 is TGTGCCAGCAGTTTTCAGGGGCGGAGCACTGAAGCTTTCTTT. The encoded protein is CASSFQGRSTEAFF.

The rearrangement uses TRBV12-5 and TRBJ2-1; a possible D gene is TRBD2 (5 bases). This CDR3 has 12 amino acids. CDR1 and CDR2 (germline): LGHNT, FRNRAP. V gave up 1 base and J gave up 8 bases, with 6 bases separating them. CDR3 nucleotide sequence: TGTGCTAGTGGTTTGGCCGGGGATGAGCAGTTCTTC. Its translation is CASGLAGDEQFF. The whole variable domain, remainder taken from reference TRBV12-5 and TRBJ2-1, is DARVTQTPRHKVTEMGQEVTMRCQPILGHNTVFWYRQTMMQGLELLAYFRNRAPLDDSGMPKDRFSAEMPDATLATLKIQPSEPRDSAVYFCASGLAGDEQFFGPGTRLTVL.

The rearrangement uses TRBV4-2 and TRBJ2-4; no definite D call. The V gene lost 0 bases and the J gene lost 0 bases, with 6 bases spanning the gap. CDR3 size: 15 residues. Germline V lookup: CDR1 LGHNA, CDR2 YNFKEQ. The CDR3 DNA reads TGTGCCAGCAGCCAAGAACAGTTAGCCAAAAACATTCAGTACTTC. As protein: CASSQEQLAKNIQYF.

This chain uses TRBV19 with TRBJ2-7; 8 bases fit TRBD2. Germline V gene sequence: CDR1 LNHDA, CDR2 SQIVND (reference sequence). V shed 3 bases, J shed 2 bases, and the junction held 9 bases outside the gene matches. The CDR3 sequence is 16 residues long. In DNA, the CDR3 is TGTGCCAGTAGTATTTCCGGACTAGCCAGGGCCTACGAGCAGTACTTC. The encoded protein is CASSISGLARAYEQYF.

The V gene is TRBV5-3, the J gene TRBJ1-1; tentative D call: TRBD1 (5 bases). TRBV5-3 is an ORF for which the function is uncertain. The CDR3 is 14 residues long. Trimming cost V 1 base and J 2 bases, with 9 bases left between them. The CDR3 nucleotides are TGTGCCAGAAGCTTGCCAGGGTTAAACACTGAAGCTTTCTTT. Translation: CARSLPGLNTEAFF.

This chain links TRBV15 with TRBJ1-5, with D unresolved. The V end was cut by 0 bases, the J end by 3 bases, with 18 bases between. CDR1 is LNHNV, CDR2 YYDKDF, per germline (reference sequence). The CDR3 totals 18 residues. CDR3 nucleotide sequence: TGTGCCACCAGCAGAGATAAAAACGTTCGGGGTCTCAATCAGCCCCAGCATTTT. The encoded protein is CATSRDKNVRGLNQPQHF.

The CDR3 spells CASTSGRSYNEQFF. In DNA form, the CDR3 reads TGCGCCAGCACCAGCGGTCGCTCCTACAATGAGCAGTTCTTC. This chain joins TRBV5-1 and TRBJ2-1; D might be TRBD2 (5 bases). The germline V gene encodes CDR1 SGHRS and CDR2 YFSETQ. The V end was cut by 6 bases, the J end by 0 bases, with 10 bases between. The CDR3 spans 14 residues.

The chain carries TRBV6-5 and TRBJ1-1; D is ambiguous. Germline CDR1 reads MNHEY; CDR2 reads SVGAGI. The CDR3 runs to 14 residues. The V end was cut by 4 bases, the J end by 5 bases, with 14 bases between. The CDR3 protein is CASSSTSRRTEAFF. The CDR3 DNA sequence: TGTGCCAGCAGTTCCACCAGTAGGCGGACTGAAGCTTTCTTT.

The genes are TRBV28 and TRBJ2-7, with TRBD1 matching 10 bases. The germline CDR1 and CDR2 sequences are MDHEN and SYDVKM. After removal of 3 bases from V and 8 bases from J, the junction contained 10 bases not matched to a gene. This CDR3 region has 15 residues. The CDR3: CASSLGQGFGKKQYF. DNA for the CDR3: TGTGCCAGCAGTTTGGGACAGGGGTTTGGAAAGAAGCAGTACTTC.

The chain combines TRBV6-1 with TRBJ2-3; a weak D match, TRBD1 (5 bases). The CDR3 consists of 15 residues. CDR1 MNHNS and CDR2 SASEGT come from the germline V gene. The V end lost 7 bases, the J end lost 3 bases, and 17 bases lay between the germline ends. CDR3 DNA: TGTGCCAGCAATCAGCTTGGGGCGGAGACAGATACGCAGTATTTT. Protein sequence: CASNQLGAETDTQYF.

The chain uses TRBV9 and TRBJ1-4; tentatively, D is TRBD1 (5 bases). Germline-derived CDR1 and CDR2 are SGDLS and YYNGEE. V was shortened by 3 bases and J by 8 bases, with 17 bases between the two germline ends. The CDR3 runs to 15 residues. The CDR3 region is CASSEQGNLLEKLFF. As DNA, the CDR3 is TGTGCCAGCAGCGAGCAGGGAAATCTGTTGGAAAAACTGTTTTTT. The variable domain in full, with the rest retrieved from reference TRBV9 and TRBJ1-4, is DSGVTQTPKHLITATGQRVTLRCSPRSGDLSVYWYQQSLDQGLQFLIQYYNGEERAKGNILERFSAQQFPDLHSELNLSSLELGDSALYFCASSEQGNLLEKLFFGSGTQLSVL.

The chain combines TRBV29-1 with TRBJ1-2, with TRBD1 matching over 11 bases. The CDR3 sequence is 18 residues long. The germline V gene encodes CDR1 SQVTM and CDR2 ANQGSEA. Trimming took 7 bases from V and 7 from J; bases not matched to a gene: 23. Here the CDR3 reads CSGGGRTGTGGRRGGYTF. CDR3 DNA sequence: TGCAGCGGGGGAGGTCGGACCGGGACAGGGGGGAGAAGGGGTGGCTACACCTTC.

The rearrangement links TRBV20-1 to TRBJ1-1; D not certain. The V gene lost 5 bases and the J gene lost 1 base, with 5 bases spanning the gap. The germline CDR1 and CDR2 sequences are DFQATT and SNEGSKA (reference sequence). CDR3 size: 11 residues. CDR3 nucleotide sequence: TGCAGTGCTGGCAGGAACACTGAAGCTTTCTTT. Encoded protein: CSAGRNTEAFF.

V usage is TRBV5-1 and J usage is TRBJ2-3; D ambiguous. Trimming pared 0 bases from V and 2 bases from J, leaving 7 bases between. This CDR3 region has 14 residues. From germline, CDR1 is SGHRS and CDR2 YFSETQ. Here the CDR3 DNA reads TGCGCCAGCAGCTTGGCGAGGAACACAGATACGCAGTATTTT. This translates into CASSLARNTDTQYF.

The DNA for the CDR3 is TGTGCCAGCAGTTTGGGACAGGGGGTGAAGACCCAGTACTTC. The encoded protein is CASSLGQGVKTQYF. The rearrangement links TRBV28 to TRBJ2-5, with TRBD1 matching 11 bases. CDR1 is MDHEN, CDR2 SYDVKM, per germline. The CDR3 spans 14 residues. Trimming at V came to 3 bases and at J to 6 bases, leaving 3 bases not matched to a gene.

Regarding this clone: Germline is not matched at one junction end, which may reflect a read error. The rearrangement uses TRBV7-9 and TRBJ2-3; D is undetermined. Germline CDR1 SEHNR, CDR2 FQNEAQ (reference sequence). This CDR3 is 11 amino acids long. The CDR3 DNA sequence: TGTTCCAGCAGCCCCTTAGATACGCAGTATTTT. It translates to CSSSPLDTQYF.

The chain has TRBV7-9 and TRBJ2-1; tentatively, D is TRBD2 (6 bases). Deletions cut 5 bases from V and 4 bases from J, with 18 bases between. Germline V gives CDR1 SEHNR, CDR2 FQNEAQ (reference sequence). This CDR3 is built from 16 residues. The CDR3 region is CASSLNAGTGYNEQFF. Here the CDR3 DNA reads TGTGCCAGCAGCCTCAACGCCGGGACTGGATACAATGAGCAGTTCTTC.

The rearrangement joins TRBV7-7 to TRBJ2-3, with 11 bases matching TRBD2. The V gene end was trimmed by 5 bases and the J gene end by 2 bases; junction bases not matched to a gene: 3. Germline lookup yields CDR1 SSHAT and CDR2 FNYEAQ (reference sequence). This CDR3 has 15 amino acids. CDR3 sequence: CASSTGLADTDTQYF. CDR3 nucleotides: TGTGCCAGCAGCACGGGACTAGCGGACACAGATACGCAGTATTTT. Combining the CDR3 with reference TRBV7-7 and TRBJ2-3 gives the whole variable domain GAGVSQSPRYKVTKRGQDVTLRCDPISSHATLYWYQQALGQGPEFLTYFNYEAQPDKSGLPSDRFSAERPEGSISTLTIQRTEQRDSAMYRCASSTGLADTDTQYFGPGTRLTVL.

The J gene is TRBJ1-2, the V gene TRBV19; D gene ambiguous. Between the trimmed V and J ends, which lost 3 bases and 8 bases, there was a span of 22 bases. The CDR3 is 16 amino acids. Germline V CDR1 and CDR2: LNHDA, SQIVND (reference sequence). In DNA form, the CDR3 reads TGTGCCAGTAGTATGGCCCCTGGCAATAAGAGAGGAGGCTACACCTTC. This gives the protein CASSMAPGNKRGGYTF.

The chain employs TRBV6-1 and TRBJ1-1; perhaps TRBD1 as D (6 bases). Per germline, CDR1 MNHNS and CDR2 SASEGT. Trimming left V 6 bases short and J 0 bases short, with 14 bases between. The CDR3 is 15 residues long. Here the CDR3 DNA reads TGTGCCAGCAGCTCACAGGGAAGGGTGAACACTGAAGCTTTCTTT. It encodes CASSSQGRVNTEAFF.

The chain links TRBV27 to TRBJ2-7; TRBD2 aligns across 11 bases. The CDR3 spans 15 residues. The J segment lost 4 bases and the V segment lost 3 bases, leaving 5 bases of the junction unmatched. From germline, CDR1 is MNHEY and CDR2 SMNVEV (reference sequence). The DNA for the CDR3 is TGTGCCAGCAGTTTTAAGGTAGCGGGGGGGTACGAGCAGTACTTC. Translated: CASSFKVAGGYEQYF.

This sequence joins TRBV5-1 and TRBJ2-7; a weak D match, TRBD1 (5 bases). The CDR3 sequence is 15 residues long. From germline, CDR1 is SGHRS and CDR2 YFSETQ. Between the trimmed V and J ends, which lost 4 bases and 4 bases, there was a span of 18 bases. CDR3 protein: CASSPVWQGTYEQYF. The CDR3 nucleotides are TGCGCCAGCAGCCCAGTCTGGCAGGGCACGTACGAGCAGTACTTC.

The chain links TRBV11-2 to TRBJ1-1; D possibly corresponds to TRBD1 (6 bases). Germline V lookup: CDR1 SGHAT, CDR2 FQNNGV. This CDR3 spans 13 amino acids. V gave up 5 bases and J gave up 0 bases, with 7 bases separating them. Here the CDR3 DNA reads TGTGCCAGCAGCCGGACAGTGAACACTGAAGCTTTCTTT. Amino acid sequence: CASSRTVNTEAFF.

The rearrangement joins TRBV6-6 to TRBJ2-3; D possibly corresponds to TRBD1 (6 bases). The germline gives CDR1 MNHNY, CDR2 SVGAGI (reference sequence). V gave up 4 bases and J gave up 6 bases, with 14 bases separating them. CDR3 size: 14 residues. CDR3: CASSSRARGDTQYF. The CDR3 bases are TGTGCCAGCAGTTCCCGCGCTAGGGGGGATACGCAGTATTTT.

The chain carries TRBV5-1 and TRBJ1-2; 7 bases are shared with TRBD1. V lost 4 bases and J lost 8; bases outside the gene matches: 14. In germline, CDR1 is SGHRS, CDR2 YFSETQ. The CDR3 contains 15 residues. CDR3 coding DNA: TGCGCCAGCAGCCCCCCTGGGGGAAGGGGGCTAGGCTACACCTTC. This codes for CASSPPGGRGLGYTF.

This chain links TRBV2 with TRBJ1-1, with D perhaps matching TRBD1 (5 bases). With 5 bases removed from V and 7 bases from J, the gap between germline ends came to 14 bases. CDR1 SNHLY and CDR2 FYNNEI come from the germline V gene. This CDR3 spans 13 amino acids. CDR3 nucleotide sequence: TGTGCCAGCAGTTTTGCGGGGGTTGGTGAAGCTTTCTTT. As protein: CASSFAGVGEAFF.

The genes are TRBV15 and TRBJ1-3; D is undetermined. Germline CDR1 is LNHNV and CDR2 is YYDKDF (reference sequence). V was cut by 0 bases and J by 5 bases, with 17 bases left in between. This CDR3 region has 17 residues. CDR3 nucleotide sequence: TGTGCCACCAGCAGAGATGGGCCAAAGTCGGTACGAAACACCATATATTTT. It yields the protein CATSRDGPKSVRNTIYF.

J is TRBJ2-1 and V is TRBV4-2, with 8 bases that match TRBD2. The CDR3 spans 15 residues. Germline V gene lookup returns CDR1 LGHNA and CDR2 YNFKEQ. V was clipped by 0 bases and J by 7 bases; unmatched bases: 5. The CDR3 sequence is CASSQDGRGANEQFF. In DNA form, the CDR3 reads TGTGCCAGCAGCCAAGATGGGCGGGGGGCAAATGAGCAGTTCTTC.

The DNA for the CDR3 is TGTGCCAGCAGCGTAGGAATAGGGACAGGGTCAGAGACCCAGTACTTC. This sequence encodes CASSVGIGTGSETQYF. The chain is built from TRBV9 and TRBJ2-5; 9 bases fit TRBD1. The germline CDR1 and CDR2 sequences are SGDLS and YYNGEE. There are 16 residues in the CDR3. V lost 0 bases and J lost 4; bases outside the gene matches: 7.

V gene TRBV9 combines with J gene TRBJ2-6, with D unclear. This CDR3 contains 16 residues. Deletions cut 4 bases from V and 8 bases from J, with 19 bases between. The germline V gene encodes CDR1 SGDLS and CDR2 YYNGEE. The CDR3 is CASSPRGGTPSNVLTF. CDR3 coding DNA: TGTGCCAGCAGCCCCCGTGGCGGCACCCCGTCCAACGTCCTGACTTTC.